The 15 T cell receptor beta chains presented below share a single source sample, sequenced in a study of blood T cell repertoires in COVID-19. The data were produced by immunoSEQ multiplex PCR, yet TCRdb's version contains in-frame clones alone and is incomplete. This sample carries 300,000 to 400,000 clones, 88% of them seen once, and the ten largest clones take under 5%. The sequencing input was peripheral blood. The receptors shown here come from a woman in her forties or fifties with active or convalescent COVID-19.

This clone appeared once. The chain uses TRBV27 and TRBJ2-3, with D tentatively TRBD1 (5 bases). The CDR3 has 13 amino acids. Trimming left V 7 bases short and J 5 bases short, with 13 bases between. Per germline, CDR1 MNHEY and CDR2 SMNVEV (reference sequence). The CDR3 sequence: CASTEVGLDTQYF. Written as DNA, the CDR3 is TGTGCCAGCACCGAGGTGGGGCTAGATACGCAGTATTTT.

In DNA form, the CDR3 reads TGTGCCAGCAGCTTACTAGCGGGAGTAGGCGGGGAGCTGTTTTTT. Protein sequence: CASSLLAGVGGELFF. The J gene is TRBJ2-2, the V gene TRBV27; 11 nucleotides match TRBD2. The J segment lost 7 bases and the V segment lost 6 bases, leaving 7 bases of the junction unmatched. The CDR3 loop spans 15 amino acids. Germline lookup yields CDR1 MNHEY and CDR2 SMNVEV (reference sequence).

V gene TRBV28 combines with J gene TRBJ2-1; 10 bases match TRBD1. This CDR3 has 17 amino acids. The germline gives CDR1 MDHEN, CDR2 SYDVKM. Losses at the gene ends were 6 bases for V and 7 bases for J; bases not matched to a gene: 15. The CDR3 nucleotides read TGTGCCAGCAGGCGACTCCCCGGGACAGGGGTTGGGAATGAGCAGTTCTTC. This codes for CASRRLPGTGVGNEQFF. Looking up the rest from reference TRBV28 and TRBJ2-1 gives the full variable domain: DVKVTQSSRYLVKRTGEKVFLECVQDMDHENMFWYRQDPGLGLRLIYFSYDVKMKEKGDIPEGYSVSREKKERFSLILESASTNQTSMYLCASRRLPGTGVGNEQFFGPGTRLTVL.

V usage is TRBV30 and J usage is TRBJ1-2, with a tentative D call TRBD1 (5 bases). This CDR3 comprises 14 residues. The germline CDR1 and CDR2 sequences are GTSNPN and SVGIG (reference sequence). Trimming took 2 bases from V and 8 from J, leaving 18 bases between them. CDR3 amino acids: CAWSHLGPAGGYTF. Written as DNA, the CDR3 is TGTGCCTGGAGTCATCTGGGGCCGGCGGGAGGCTACACCTTC.

The chain has TRBV10-3 and TRBJ2-1; D might be TRBD1 (5 bases). Germline lookup yields CDR1 ENHRY and CDR2 SYGVKD. V lost 6 bases and J 8 bases, leaving 17 bases between the germline ends. The CDR3 has 14 amino acids. The CDR3 region is CAISRADDIHEQFF. The CDR3 nucleotides are TGTGCCATCAGCAGGGCGGATGACATCCATGAGCAGTTCTTC.

The table lists this clone with a few counts. V usage is TRBV28 and J usage is TRBJ2-7; D gene uncertain. The CDR3 spans 14 residues. Trimming stripped 5 bases from V and 3 bases from J, with 14 bases between. Per the germline V gene, CDR1 is MDHEN and CDR2 is SYDVKM. CDR3: CASSPPGPIYEQYF. Written as DNA, the CDR3 is TGTGCCAGCAGTCCTCCGGGTCCGATCTACGAGCAGTACTTC. Full variable domain (rest looked up from reference TRBV28 and TRBJ2-7): DVKVTQSSRYLVKRTGEKVFLECVQDMDHENMFWYRQDPGLGLRLIYFSYDVKMKEKGDIPEGYSVSREKKERFSLILESASTNQTSMYLCASSPPGPIYEQYFGPGTRLTVT.

This clone was detected once. This chain uses TRBV7-2 with TRBJ1-2, with 7 bases lining up with TRBD1. The CDR3 is 13 residues long. Germline V gene lookup returns CDR1 SGHTA and CDR2 FQGNSA. V lost 1 base and J lost 8; bases outside the gene matches: 4. The CDR3 sequence is CASSLGQGIGYTF. CDR3 nucleotide sequence: TGTGCCAGCAGCTTAGGACAGGGTATCGGCTACACCTTC.

In DNA form, the CDR3 reads TGTGCCATCAGTGGGCCCGGCGAGGGGAACACTGAAGCTTTCTTT. Amino acid sequence: CAISGPGEGNTEAFF. The V gene is TRBV10-3, the J gene TRBJ1-1; no clear D. This CDR3 region has 15 residues. The germline V gene has CDR1 ENHRY and CDR2 SYGVKD. Trimming pared 4 bases from V and 1 base from J, leaving 13 bases between.

The chain joins TRBV30 to TRBJ1-4; TRBD1 matches 9 bases. The CDR3 is 13 residues long. The V and J ends lost 7 bases and 5 bases, in that order; junction bases with no gene match: 5. CDR1 and CDR2 from the germline V gene are GTSNPN and SVGIG (reference sequence). DNA of the CDR3: TGTGCCTCCACCGGGACAGGGAATGAAAAACTGTTTTTT. Translation gives CASTGTGNEKLFF. Full variable domain (rest looked up from reference TRBV30 and TRBJ1-4): SQTIHQWPATLVQPVGSPLSLECTVEGTSNPNLYWYRQAAGRGLQLLFYSVGIGQISSEVPQNLSASRPQDRQFILSSKKLLLSDSGFYLCASTGTGNEKLFFGSGTQLSVL.

The CDR3 DNA is TGTGCCAGTAGTATAGTTGGAGGGTTGGGTCAGCCCCAGCATTTT. Amino acid sequence: CASSIVGGLGQPQHF. This chain joins TRBV19 and TRBJ1-5; D not certain. Germline V CDR1 and CDR2: LNHDA, SQIVND (reference sequence). Trimming removed 1 base from V and 6 bases from J, with 13 bases in between. The CDR3 sequence is 15 residues long.

This chain connects TRBV5-1 to TRBJ1-6; no definite D call. Trimming pared 0 bases from V and 9 bases from J, leaving 13 bases between. Germline CDR1 SGHRS, CDR2 YFSETQ. The CDR3 length is 15 residues. CDR3 nucleotide sequence: TGCGCCAGCAGCTTGGAGACGAGGCCGGGTTCACCCCTCCACTTT. It translates to CASSLETRPGSPLHF.

The chain links TRBV28 to TRBJ2-7; 11 positions match TRBD2. The CDR3 consists of 16 residues. The germline V gene encodes CDR1 MDHEN and CDR2 SYDVKM. J was trimmed by 2 bases and V by 3 bases; bases with no gene match: 6. The CDR3 bases are TGTGCCAGCAGTTTCCCGCTAGCGGGAGGAACCTACGAGCAGTACTTC. Its translation is CASSFPLAGGTYEQYF.

This clone was seen just once. The chain is built from TRBV4-1 and TRBJ1-1; D gene uncertain. Trimming pared 0 bases from V and 0 bases from J, leaving 11 bases between. The CDR3 covers 16 residues. Germline V gives CDR1 MGHRA, CDR2 YSYEKL. CDR3 loop: CASSQDDAVMNTEAFF. In nucleotides, the CDR3 is TGCGCCAGCAGCCAAGACGACGCGGTCATGAACACTGAAGCTTTCTTT.

This chain uses TRBV28 with TRBJ2-6, with a possible D match to TRBD2 (6 bases). The germline CDR1 and CDR2 sequences are MDHEN and SYDVKM. This CDR3 has 16 residues. The germline V and J ends were trimmed by 7 bases and 3 bases, with 16 bases remaining between them. CDR3 nucleotide sequence: TGTGCCAGCAACCCTTGGGGGGAAGGTGGGGCCAACGTCCTGACTTTC. It codes for CASNPWGEGGANVLTF.

The chain has TRBV2 and TRBJ1-1; D uncertain. The CDR3 covers 12 residues. Germline CDR1 and CDR2: SNHLY and FYNNEI. The V end was cut by 7 bases, the J end by 2 bases, with 8 bases between. Here the CDR3 reads CASTPGNTEAFF. The CDR3 DNA is TGTGCCAGCACCCCGGGAAACACTGAAGCTTTCTTT.